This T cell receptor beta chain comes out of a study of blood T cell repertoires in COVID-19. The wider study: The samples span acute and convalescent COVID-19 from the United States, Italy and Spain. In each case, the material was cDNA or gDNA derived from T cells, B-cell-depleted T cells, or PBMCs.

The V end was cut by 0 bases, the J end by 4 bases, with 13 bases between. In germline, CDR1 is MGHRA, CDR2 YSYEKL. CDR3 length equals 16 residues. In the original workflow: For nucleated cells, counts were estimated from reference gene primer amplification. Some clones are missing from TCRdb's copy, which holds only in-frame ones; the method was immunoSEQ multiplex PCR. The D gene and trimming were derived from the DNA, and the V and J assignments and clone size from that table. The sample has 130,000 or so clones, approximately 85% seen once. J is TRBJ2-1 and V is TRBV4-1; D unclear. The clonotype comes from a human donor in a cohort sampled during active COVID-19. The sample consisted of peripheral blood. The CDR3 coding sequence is TGCGCCAGCAGCCAAGATAACAGCCGACAATACAATGAGCAGTTCTTC. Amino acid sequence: CASSQDNSRQYNEQFF.